One T cell receptor (beta chain) is described in this entry. The antigen remains undetermined. These data originate in a study of T cell responses to AZD1222 COVID-19 vaccine. This CDR3 has 14 residues. Germline CDR1 reads MDHEN; CDR2 reads SYDVKM. The V end was cut by 8 bases, the J end by 6 bases, with 17 bases between. Some clones are missing from TCRdb's copy, which holds only in-frame ones; the method was immunoSEQ multiplex PCR. The data contain roughly 120,000 clones, around 83% of them singletons. General study points: Dominant at 160-218 and 743-854, vaccine-associated CD4 TCRs also spanned spike. Repertoire sampling was restricted to post-peak T cell response timepoints.

The chain uses TRBV28 and TRBJ1-5; possible D gene TRBD1, 6 bases. This specimen consisted of peripheral blood, obtained 28 days after the second AZD1222 dose. The source is an adult who received the AZD1222 COVID-19 vaccine. The CDR3 sequence: CASDRNPKGQPQHF. CDR3 sequence (DNA): TGTGCCAGCGACAGGAACCCCAAAGGTCAGCCCCAGCATTTT.